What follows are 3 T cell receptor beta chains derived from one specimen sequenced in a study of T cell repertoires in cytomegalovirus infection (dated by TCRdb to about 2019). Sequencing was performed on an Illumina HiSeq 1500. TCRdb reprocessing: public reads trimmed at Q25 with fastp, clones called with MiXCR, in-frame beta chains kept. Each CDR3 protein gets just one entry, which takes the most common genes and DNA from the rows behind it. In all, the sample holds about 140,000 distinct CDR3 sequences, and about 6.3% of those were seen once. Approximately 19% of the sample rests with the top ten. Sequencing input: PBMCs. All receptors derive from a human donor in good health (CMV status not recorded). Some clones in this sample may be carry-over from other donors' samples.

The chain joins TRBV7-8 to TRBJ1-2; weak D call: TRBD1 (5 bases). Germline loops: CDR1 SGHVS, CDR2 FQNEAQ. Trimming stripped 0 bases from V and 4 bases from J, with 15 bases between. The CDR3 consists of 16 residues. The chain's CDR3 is CASSLAWTDSPYGYTF. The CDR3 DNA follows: TGTGCCAGCAGCTTAGCATGGACTGACAGTCCCTATGGCTACACCTTC.

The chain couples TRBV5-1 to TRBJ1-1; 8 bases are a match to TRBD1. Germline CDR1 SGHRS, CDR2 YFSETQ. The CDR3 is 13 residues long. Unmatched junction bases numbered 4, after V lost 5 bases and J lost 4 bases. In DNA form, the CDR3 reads TGCGCCAGCAGAGGACAGGGCGTCACTGAAGCTTTCTTT. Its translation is CASRGQGVTEAFF.

The CDR3 is CASSRGQGYYGYTF. Written as DNA, the CDR3 is TGTGCCAGCAGTCGTGGACAGGGTTACTATGGCTACACCTTC. The rearrangement links TRBV12-3 or TRBV12-4 to TRBJ1-2; 8 nucleotides align to TRBD1. This CDR3 comprises 14 residues. The V and J ends lost 5 bases and 3 bases, in that order; junction bases with no gene match: 5.